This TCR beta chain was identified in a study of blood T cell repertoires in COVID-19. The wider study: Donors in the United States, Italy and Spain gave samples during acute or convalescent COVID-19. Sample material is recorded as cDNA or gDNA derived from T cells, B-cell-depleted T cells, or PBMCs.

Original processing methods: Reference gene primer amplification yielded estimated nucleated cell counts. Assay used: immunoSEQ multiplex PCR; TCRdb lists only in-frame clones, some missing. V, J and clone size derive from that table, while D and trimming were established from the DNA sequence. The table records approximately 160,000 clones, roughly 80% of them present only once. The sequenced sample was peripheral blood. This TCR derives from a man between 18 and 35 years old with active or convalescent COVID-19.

The CDR3 nucleotides are TGTGCCAGCTCACCAGCCGGAAACAGGGGTTTGGAGACCCAGTACTTC. Encoded protein: CASSPAGNRGLETQYF. The gene calls are TRBV18 and TRBJ2-5; 7 positions match TRBD1. The CDR3 spans 16 residues. The trim removed 2 bases at V and 5 bases at J, leaving 11 bases unmatched. CDR1 is KGHSH and CDR2 is LQKENI in the germline V gene. The full variable domain, in which reference TRBV18 and TRBJ2-5 provide the parts outside the CDR3, is NAGVMQNPRHLVRRRGQEARLRCSPMKGHSHVYWYRQLPEEGLKFMVYLQKENIIDESGMPKERFSAEFPKEGPSILRIQQVVRGDSAAYFCASSPAGNRGLETQYFGPGTRLLVL.